The 13 T cell receptor beta chains below were found in one sample sequenced in a study of CXCR3-negative and CXCR3-positive naive CD8 T cells (dated by TCRdb to about 2019). Data came from a NextSeq 550. The Human TCR Profiling Kit (MiLaboratory) was used to make UMI-labeled 5' RACE TRB cDNA libraries. The reads were reprocessed in TCRdb, with one entry per CDR3 protein sequence and no accompanying DNA. The sample's table lists a count of 140,000 to 150,000 distinct CDR3 sequences. Clones ranked in the top ten supply about 0.28% of the sample. Their cognate antigens are unknown. What the work shows at the level of the full study, not this receptor alone: TRB CDR3s from CXCR3-positive naive cells showed higher hydrophobicity (lower Kidera factor 4), lower energy, and higher strength and volume indices than CXCR3-negative naive cells.

Sequencing was carried out using naive CXCR3+ CD8+ T cells from blood. The sample's cell subset or site label is to be understood as: CD45RO-CCR7+CD27+CD95- naive CD8+ T cells expressing CXCR3 (TNR3+). These receptors all stem from a human donor in good health. Some clones in this sample may be carry-over from other donors' samples.

The rearrangement uses TRBV4-3 and TRBJ2-7. The CDR3 has 16 residues. Germline lookup yields CDR1 LGHNA and CDR2 YSLEER. CDR3 residues: CASGQAVVGSGYEQYF.

The rearrangement uses TRBV12-3 or TRBV12-4 and TRBJ2-3. This CDR3 spans 14 amino acids. The CDR3 spells CASRPWPSTDTQYF.

The chain couples TRBV19 to TRBJ2-2. Germline V gives CDR1 LNHDA, CDR2 SQIVND (reference sequence). The CDR3 spans 14 residues. CDR3 residues: CASSIDSYTGELFF.

The V and J genes are TRBV6-6 and TRBJ2-7; TCRdb proposes TRBD1, but this gene call is untestable without DNA. The CDR3 has 15 residues. Germline CDR1 reads MNHNY; CDR2 reads SVGAGI (reference sequence). The CDR3 sequence: CASSPHTGRPYEQYF.

The rearrangement joins TRBV5-1 to TRBJ2-1; TCRdb's D gene call, TRBD2, goes unchecked for lack of DNA. The CDR3 is 15 residues long. From germline, CDR1 is SGHRS and CDR2 YFSETQ. The CDR3 sequence is CASTLLAGGHNEQFF.

V is TRBV28 and J is TRBJ1-5. CDR3 length: 17 amino acids. The germline gives CDR1 MDHEN, CDR2 SYDVKM. CDR3: CASSWGARGYSNQPQHF.

The chain couples TRBV29-1 to TRBJ2-7; TCRdb picks TRBD1, but there is no DNA to check that call. The CDR3 spans 12 residues. CDR1 is SQVTM and CDR2 is ANQGSEA in the germline V gene. This CDR3 is CSVRLQGYEQYF.

The V call is TRBV5-1, the J call TRBJ2-1; the TCRdb call, TRBD1, lacks DNA for checking. Germline V gives CDR1 SGHRS, CDR2 YFSETQ. The CDR3 runs to 18 residues. Here the CDR3 reads CASSLGTLGGHSYNEQFF.

This chain joins TRBV28 and TRBJ2-3; TCRdb proposes TRBD1, but this gene call is untestable without DNA. Germline-derived CDR1 and CDR2 are MDHEN and SYDVKM. The CDR3 has 14 residues. CDR3: CASSFGALTDTQYF.

The chain uses TRBV29-1 and TRBJ2-7; TCRdb selects TRBD1, and the lack of DNA leaves this call unchecked. Germline loops: CDR1 SQVTM, CDR2 ANQGSEA. There are 16 residues in the CDR3. The CDR3 protein is CSVELSGAGDSYEQYF.

V gene TRBV7-9 combines with J gene TRBJ2-1; there is no DNA to check the TCRdb D call of TRBD2. CDR3 length equals 15 residues. CDR1 SEHNR and CDR2 FQNEAQ come from the germline V gene (reference sequence). CDR3 residues: CASSSRLAGDNEQFF.

The chain carries TRBV7-9 and TRBJ1-1. This CDR3 has 14 amino acids. Germline V lookup: CDR1 SEHNR, CDR2 FQNEAQ (reference sequence). Here the CDR3 reads CASSLDPENTEAFF.

The chain links TRBV29-1 to TRBJ2-5; TCRdb lists TRBD1, though no DNA is available to test this call. The CDR3 sequence is 12 residues long. CDR1 is SQVTM and CDR2 is ANQGSEA in the germline V gene. CDR3 loop: CSVGTGQETQYF.